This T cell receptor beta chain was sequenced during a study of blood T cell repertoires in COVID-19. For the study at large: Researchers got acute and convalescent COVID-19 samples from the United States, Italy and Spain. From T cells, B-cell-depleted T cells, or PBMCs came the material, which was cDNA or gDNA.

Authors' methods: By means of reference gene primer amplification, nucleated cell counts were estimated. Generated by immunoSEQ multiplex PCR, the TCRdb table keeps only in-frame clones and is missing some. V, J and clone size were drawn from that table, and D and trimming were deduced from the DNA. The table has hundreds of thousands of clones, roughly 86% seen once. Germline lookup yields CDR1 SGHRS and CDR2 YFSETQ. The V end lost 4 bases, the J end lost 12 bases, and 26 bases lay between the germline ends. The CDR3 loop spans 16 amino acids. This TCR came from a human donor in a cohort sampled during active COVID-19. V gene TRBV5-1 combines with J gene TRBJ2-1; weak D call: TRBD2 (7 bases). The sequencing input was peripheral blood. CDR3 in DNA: TGCGCCAGCAGCCCCCGTGTGGGCGGGGGCGAGACGAGGCAGTTCTTC. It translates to CASSPRVGGGETRQFF.